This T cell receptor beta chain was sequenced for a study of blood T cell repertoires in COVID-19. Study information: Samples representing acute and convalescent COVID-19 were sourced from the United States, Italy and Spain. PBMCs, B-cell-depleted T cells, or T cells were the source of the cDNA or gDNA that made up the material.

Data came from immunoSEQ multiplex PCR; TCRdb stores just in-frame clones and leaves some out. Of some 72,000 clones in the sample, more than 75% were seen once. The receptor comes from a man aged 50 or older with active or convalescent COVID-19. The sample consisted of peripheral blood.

The CDR3 DNA is TGTGCCAGCAGTGATGAAACAGGGGGCAATTCACCCCTCCACTTT. This encodes CASSDETGGNSPLHF. V usage is TRBV28 and J usage is TRBJ1-6; TRBD1 agrees at 9 bases. J lost 7 bases, V lost 5 bases, and 6 bases had no gene match. The length of the CDR3 is 15 residues. From germline, CDR1 is MDHEN and CDR2 SYDVKM.